This is a list of T cell receptor beta chains from one sample in a study of T cell responses to AZD1222 COVID-19 vaccine. The protocol was immunoSEQ multiplex PCR, while the TCRdb copy is restricted to in-frame clones and leaves out a portion. The table lists fewer than 140,000 clones, roughly 91% of them singletons. Sequenced here: peripheral blood, sampled 28 days after the second AZD1222 dose. The receptor set was obtained from an adult who received the AZD1222 COVID-19 vaccine. CDR3s include the opening cysteine and the closing phenylalanine or tryptophan. D genes are given only for firm matches. Not all rows give a size; the values are once, few, many and, for expanded clones, a class.

size,D,J,V,CDR3,DNA
-,TRBD1,TRBJ1-2,TRBV27,CASSFDMDRTYGYTF,TGTGCCAGCAGTTTCGATATGGACAGGACCTATGGCTACACCTTC
-,TRBD2,TRBJ2-3,TRBV7-2,CASSSGGLGTDTQYF,TGTGCCAGCAGCTCGGGGGGGTTGGGCACAGATACGCAGTATTTT
-,-,TRBJ2-7,TRBV7-6,CASSASPPGFGYEQYF,TGTGCCAGCAGCGCTTCGCCCCCGGGTTTCGGCTACGAGCAGTACTTC
once,TRBD1,TRBJ2-7,TRBV5-1,CASSFGAPGQGASGSYEQYF,TGCGCCAGCAGCTTCGGGGCCCCGGGACAGGGGGCTTCGGGCTCCTACGAGCAGTACTTC
-,-,TRBJ1-2,TRBV30,CAWSVAQDYGYTF,TGTGCCTGGAGTGTAGCACAGGACTATGGCTACACCTTC
-,-,TRBJ1-5,TRBV30,CAWSTGTVNQPQHF,TGTGCCTGGAGTACGGGGACCGTCAATCAGCCCCAGCATTTT
once,TRBD2,TRBJ2-1,TRBV6-5,CASTGERGVNEQFF,TGTGCCAGCACTGGGGAGCGGGGAGTAAATGAGCAGTTCTTC
-,-,TRBJ2-3,TRBV6-1,CASSVTTLNGGGADTQYF,TGTGCCAGCAGTGTTACCACCCTAAACGGAGGCGGTGCAGATACGCAGTATTTT
few,TRBD1,TRBJ1-2,TRBV27,CASSLDRDGGYTF,TGTGCCAGCAGTTTGGACAGGGATGGAGGCTACACCTTC
-,TRBD1,TRBJ1-2,TRBV20-1,CSARPDRVYTF,TGCAGTGCTAGACCCGACAGGGTCTACACCTTC
-,-,TRBJ2-2,TRBV9,CASSVDPLTGELFF,TGTGCCAGCAGCGTCGACCCGTTGACAGGGGAGCTGTTTTTT
-,-,TRBJ2-5,TRBV7-2,CASSLALLTETQYF,TGTGCCAGCAGCTTAGCGCTCCTTACAGAGACCCAGTACTTC
-,-,TRBJ2-7,TRBV27,CASTPLGQRSEQYF,TGTGCCAGCACCCCCCTAGGCCAGAGGAGCGAGCAGTACTTC
-,-,TRBJ2-3,TRBV7-3,CASSPPPSSDTQYF,TGTGCCAGCAGCCCACCCCCCTCATCAGATACGCAGTATTTT
-,-,TRBJ2-7,TRBV5-1,CASSSGGPYEQYF,TGCGCCAGCAGCTCAGGGGGGCCCTACGAGCAGTACTTC
-,-,TRBJ2-5,TRBV2,CASTQSYAETQYF,TGTGCCAGCACCCAATCATACGCGGAGACCCAGTACTTC
-,-,TRBJ2-1,TRBV5-4,CASSLDQGGYNEQFF,TGTGCCAGCAGCTTGGATCAGGGGGGCTACAATGAGCAGTTCTTC
-,TRBD2,TRBJ2-7,TRBV7-8,CASSPRAGASYEQYF,TGTGCCAGCAGTCCTCGAGCGGGGGCCTCCTACGAGCAGTACTTC
-,TRBD1,TRBJ2-7,TRBV7-6,CASSPTRQGSYEQYF,TGTGCCAGCAGTCCGACTCGACAGGGATCCTACGAGCAGTACTTC
-,TRBD1,TRBJ2-1,TRBV2,CASIRGLYNEQFF,TGTGCCAGCATTAGGGGGCTCTACAATGAGCAGTTCTTC
-,-,TRBJ2-3,TRBV30,CAWSVLTGPTDTQYF,TGTGCCTGGAGTGTACTTACAGGGCCCACAGATACGCAGTATTTT
-,-,TRBJ2-2,TRBV5-4,CASSFIGGGNTGELFF,TGTGCCAGCAGCTTCATAGGGGGAGGGAACACCGGGGAGCTGTTTTTT
-,-,TRBJ1-1,TRBV7-2,CASSATVNTEAFF,TGTGCCAGCAGCGCTACAGTGAACACTGAAGCTTTCTTT
-,-,TRBJ2-7,TRBV7-9,CASSLFGQRSYEQYF,TGTGCCAGCAGCTTATTTGGACAGCGCTCCTACGAGCAGTACTTC
-,-,TRBJ1-5,TRBV5-1,CASSPGGGNQPQHF,TGCGCCAGCAGCCCGGGTGGGGGCAATCAGCCCCAGCATTTT
-,-,TRBJ2-5,TRBV15,CATINRDFPETQYF,TGTGCCACCATCAACCGGGATTTCCCAGAGACCCAGTACTTC